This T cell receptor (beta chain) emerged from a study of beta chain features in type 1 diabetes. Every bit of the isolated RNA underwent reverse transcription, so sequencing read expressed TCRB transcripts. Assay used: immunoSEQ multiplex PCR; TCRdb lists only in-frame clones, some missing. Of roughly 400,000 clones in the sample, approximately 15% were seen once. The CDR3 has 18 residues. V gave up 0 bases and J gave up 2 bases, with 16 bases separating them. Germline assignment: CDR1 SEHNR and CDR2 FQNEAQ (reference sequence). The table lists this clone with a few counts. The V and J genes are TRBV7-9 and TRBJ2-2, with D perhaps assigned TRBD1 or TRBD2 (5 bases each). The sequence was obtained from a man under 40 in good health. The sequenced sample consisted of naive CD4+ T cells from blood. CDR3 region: CASSLASQRGNNTGELFF. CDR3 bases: TGTGCCAGCAGCTTAGCCTCCCAGAGGGGAAACAACACCGGGGAGCTGTTTTTT.